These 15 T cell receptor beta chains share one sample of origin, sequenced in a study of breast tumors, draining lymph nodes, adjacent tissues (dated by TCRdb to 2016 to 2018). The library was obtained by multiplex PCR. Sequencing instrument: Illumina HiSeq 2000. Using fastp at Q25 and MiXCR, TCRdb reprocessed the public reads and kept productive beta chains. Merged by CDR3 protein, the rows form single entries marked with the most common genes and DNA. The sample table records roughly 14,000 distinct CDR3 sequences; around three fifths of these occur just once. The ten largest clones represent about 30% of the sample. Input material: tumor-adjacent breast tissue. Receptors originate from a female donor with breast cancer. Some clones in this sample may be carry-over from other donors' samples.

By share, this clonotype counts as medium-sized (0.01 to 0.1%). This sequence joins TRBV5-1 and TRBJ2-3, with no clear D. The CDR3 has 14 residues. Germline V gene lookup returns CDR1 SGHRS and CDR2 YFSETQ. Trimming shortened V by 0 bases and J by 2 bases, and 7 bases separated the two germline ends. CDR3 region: CASSLAPNTDTQYF. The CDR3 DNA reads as TGCGCCAGCAGCTTGGCACCAAACACAGATACGCAGTATTTT.

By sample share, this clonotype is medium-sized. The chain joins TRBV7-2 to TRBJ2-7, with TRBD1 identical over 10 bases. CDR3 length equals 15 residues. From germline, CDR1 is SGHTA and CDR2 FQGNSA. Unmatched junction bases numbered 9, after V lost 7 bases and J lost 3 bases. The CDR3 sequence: CASNDRDRGDYEQYF. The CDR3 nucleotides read TGTGCCAGCAACGACCGGGACAGGGGCGACTACGAGCAGTACTTC. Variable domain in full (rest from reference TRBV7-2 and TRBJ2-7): GAGVSQSPSNKVTEKGKDVELRCDPISGHTALYWYRQSLGQGLEFLIYFQGNSAPDKSGLPSDRFSAERTGGSVSTLTIQRTQQEDSAVYLCASNDRDRGDYEQYFGPGTRLTVT.

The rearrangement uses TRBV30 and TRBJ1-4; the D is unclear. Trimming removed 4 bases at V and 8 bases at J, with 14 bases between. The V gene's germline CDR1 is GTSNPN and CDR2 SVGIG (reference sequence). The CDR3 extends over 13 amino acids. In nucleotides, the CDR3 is TGTGCCTGGATGGGGTCTAGTCTCGAAAAACTGTTTTTT. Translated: CAWMGSSLEKLFF.

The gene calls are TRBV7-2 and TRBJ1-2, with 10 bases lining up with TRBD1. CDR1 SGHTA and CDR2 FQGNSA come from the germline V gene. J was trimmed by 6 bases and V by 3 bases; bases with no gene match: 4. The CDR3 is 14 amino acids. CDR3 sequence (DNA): TGTGCCAGCAGCTTTCAGACAGGGGGCGATGGCTACACCTTC. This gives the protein CASSFQTGGDGYTF. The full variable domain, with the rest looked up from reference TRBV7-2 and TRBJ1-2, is GAGVSQSPSNKVTEKGKDVELRCDPISGHTALYWYRQSLGQGLEFLIYFQGNSAPDKSGLPSDRFSAERTGGSVSTLTIQRTQQEDSAVYLCASSFQTGGDGYTFGSGTRLTVV.

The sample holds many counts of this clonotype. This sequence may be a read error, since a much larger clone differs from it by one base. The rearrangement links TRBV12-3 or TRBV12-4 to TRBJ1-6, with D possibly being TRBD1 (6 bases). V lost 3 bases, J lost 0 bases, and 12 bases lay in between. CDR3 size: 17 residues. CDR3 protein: CASSFGGGHSYNSPLHF. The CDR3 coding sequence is TGTGCCAGCAGTTTCGGCGGGGGGCACTCCTATAATTCACCCCTCCACTTT.

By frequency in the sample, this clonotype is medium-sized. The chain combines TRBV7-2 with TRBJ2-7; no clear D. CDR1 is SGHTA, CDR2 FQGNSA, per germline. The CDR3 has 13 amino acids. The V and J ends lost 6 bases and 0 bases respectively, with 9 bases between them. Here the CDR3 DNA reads TGTGCCAGCAGTTCGGACGCCTCCTACGAGCAGTACTTC. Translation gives CASSSDASYEQYF.

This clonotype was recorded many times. CDR3 residues: CATRDSNQPQHF. For the CDR3, the DNA is TGTGCCACCCGGGATAGCAATCAGCCCCAGCATTTT. The gene calls are TRBV15 and TRBJ1-5; no clear D gene. The CDR3 has 12 residues. Germline V gene data show CDR1 as LNHNV and CDR2 as YYDKDF (reference sequence). V was cut by 8 bases and J by 0 bases, with 5 bases left in between.

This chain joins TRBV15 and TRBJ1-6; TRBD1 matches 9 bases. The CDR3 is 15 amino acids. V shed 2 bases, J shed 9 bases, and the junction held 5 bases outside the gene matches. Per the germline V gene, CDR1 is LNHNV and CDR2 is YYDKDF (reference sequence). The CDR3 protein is CATSRRTGGGSPLHF. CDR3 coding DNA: TGTGCCACCAGCAGACGAACAGGGGGCGGTTCACCCCTCCACTTT.

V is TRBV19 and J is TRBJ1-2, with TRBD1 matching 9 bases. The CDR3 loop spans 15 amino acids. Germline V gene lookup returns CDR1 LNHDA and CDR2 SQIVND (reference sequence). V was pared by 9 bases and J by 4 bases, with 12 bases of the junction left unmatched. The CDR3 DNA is TGTGCCAGCTCATTGGGACAGGGCCCACTCTATGGCTACACCTTC. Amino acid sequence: CASSLGQGPLYGYTF.

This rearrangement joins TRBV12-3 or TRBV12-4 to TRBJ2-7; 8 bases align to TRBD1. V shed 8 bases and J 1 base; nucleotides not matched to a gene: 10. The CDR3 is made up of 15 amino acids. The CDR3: CASSATGALSYEQYF. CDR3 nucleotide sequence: TGTGCCAGCTCTGCGACAGGGGCCCTTTCCTACGAGCAGTACTTC.

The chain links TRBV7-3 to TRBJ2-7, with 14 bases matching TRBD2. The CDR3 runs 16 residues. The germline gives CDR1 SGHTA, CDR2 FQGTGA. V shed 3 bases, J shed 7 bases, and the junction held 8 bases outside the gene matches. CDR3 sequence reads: CASSFVPGLAGEEQYF. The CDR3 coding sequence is TGTGCCAGCAGCTTCGTCCCGGGACTAGCGGGAGAGGAGCAGTACTTC.

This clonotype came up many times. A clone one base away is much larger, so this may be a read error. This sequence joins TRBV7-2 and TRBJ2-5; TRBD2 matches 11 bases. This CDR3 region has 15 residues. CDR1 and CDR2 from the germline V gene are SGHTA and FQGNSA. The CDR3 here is CASSFSGGDRETQHF. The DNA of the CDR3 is TGTGCCAGCAGCTTTAGCGGGGGGGACCGGGAGACCCAGCACTTC. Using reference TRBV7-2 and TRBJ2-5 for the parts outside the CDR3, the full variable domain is GAGVSQSPSNKVTEKGKDVELRCDPISGHTALYWYRQSLGQGLEFLIYFQGNSAPDKSGLPSDRFSAERTGGSVSTLTIQRTQQEDSAVYLCASSFSGGDRETQHFGPGTRLLVL.

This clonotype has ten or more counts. The CDR3 loop is CSVEAGTRGEKLFF. The DNA for the CDR3 is TGCAGCGTTGAAGCCGGGACCCGAGGTGAAAAACTGTTTTTT. The chain employs TRBV29-1 and TRBJ1-4; D possibly corresponds to TRBD1 (5 bases). V lost 1 base and J lost 7, with 13 bases in between. CDR3 length: 14 residues. Germline V CDR1 and CDR2: SQVTM, ANQGSEA.

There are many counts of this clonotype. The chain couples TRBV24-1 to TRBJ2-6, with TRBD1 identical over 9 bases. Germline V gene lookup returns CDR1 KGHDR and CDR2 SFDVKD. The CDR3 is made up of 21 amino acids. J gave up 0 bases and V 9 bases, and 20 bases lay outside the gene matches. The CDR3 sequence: CATLPLPGQGNRRSGANVLTF. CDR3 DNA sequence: TGTGCCACCCTCCCCCTCCCGGGACAGGGAAATCGGCGCTCTGGGGCCAACGTCCTGACTTTC.

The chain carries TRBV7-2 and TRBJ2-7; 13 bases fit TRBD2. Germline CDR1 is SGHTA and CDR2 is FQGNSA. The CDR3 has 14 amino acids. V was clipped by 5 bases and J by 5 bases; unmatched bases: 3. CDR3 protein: CASSPGLAGDEQYF. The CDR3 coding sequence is TGTGCCAGCAGCCCCGGACTAGCGGGAGACGAGCAGTACTTC.